The 12 T cell receptor beta chains below come from one sample, sequenced in a study of T cell repertoires in cytomegalovirus infection (dated by TCRdb to about 2019). TCRdb names Illumina HiSeq 1500 as the instrument used. TCRdb reprocessing: public reads trimmed at Q25 with fastp, clones called with MiXCR, in-frame beta chains kept. Each CDR3 protein gets just one entry, which takes the most common genes and DNA from the rows behind it. The table for this sample lists 680,000 or so distinct CDR3 sequences; 35% of them were counted only once. The ten largest make up 2.5% to 3% of the sample. Source material: PBMCs. These receptors came from a human donor in good health (CMV status not recorded). Some clones in this sample may be carry-over from other donors' samples.

The chain joins TRBV11-2 to TRBJ2-3; D is perhaps TRBD2 (6 bases). CDR3 length: 14 amino acids. Germline CDR1 is SGHAT and CDR2 is FQNNGV. Trimming removed 9 bases from V and 7 bases from J, with 20 bases in between. DNA of the CDR3: TGTGCCAGAAACCAGCGACTAGACCGGAATACGCAGTATTTT. Protein sequence: CARNQRLDRNTQYF. Supplemented by reference TRBV11-2 and TRBJ2-3, the full variable domain reads EAGVAQSPRYKIIEKRQSVAFWCNPISGHATLYWYQQILGQGPKLLIQFQNNGVVDDSQLPKDRFSAERLKGVDSTLKIQPAKLEDSAVYLCARNQRLDRNTQYFGPGTRLTVL.

Points on this clonotype: A junction boundary mismatches the germline segment, possibly from a read error. This chain links TRBV28 with TRBJ1-5; TRBD1 is a possible D gene (5 bases). This CDR3 is 15 amino acids long. Germline V gene lookup returns CDR1 MDHEN and CDR2 SYDVKM. CDR3 nucleotides: TGTGCCAGTGTAAACGGACAAGGGGCTAATAGGCCCCATCATTTT. Protein product: CASVNGQGANRPHHF.

This clonotype was recorded at least ten times. CDR3 region: CASRYGQGGNQPQHF. The CDR3, as DNA: TGTGCCAGCAGATATGGACAGGGGGGCAATCAGCCCCAGCATTTT. The chain combines TRBV7-8 with TRBJ1-5; TRBD1 agrees at 10 bases. With V trimmed by 6 bases and J by 2 bases, 4 bases remained unmatched. The CDR3 contains 15 residues. Germline V CDR1 and CDR2: SGHVS, FQNEAQ.

V and J are TRBV14 and TRBJ1-2; TRBD1 might be the D (5 bases). In germline, CDR1 is SGHDN, CDR2 FVKESK. The CDR3 is made up of 13 amino acids. Deletions cut 1 base from V and 4 bases from J, with 7 bases between. The CDR3 loop reads CASSQGTIYGYTF. The CDR3 DNA reads as TGTGCCAGCAGCCAAGGGACAATCTATGGCTACACCTTC.

This clonotype was seen a few times. This chain connects TRBV7-2 to TRBJ2-7; the D call may be TRBD1 or TRBD2 (5 bases each). V gave up 5 bases and J gave up 3 bases, with 11 bases separating them. Germline V CDR1 and CDR2: SGHTA, FQGNSA. The CDR3 consists of 13 residues. The CDR3, as DNA: TGTGCCAGCAGCCGGAGAGGGGACTACGAGCAGTACTTC. Translating gives CASSRRGDYEQYF.

This clonotype was observed a few times. The V and J genes are TRBV6-1 and TRBJ2-7; D is perhaps TRBD1 or TRBD2 (5 bases each). Germline V CDR1 and CDR2: MNHNS, SASEGT. Trimming took off 4 bases at V and 3 bases at J, with 13 bases between the two ends. This CDR3 has 14 amino acids. CDR3 in DNA: TGTGCCAGCAGTGTAGCAGGGAGTCGCTACGAGCAGTACTTC. Translated, it gives CASSVAGSRYEQYF.

This clonotype was counted between two and nine times. The chain employs TRBV28 and TRBJ2-1; 7 bases align to TRBD2. CDR1 and CDR2 (germline): MDHEN, SYDVKM. The CDR3 consists of 15 residues. The V and J ends lost 7 bases and 0 bases, in that order; junction bases with no gene match: 6. The CDR3 here is CASISSGSSYNEQFF. The CDR3 DNA follows: TGTGCCAGCATTTCTAGCGGTAGCTCCTACAATGAGCAGTTCTTC.

This clonotype came up a few times. The chain recombines TRBV19 with TRBJ2-3; no definite D call. The germline V and J ends were trimmed by 3 bases and 2 bases, with 15 bases remaining between them. The CDR3 has 16 amino acids. Germline CDR1 LNHDA, CDR2 SQIVND (reference sequence). The CDR3 spells CASSIGWGSSTDTQYF. The CDR3 nucleotides read TGTGCCAGTAGTATCGGCTGGGGATCTTCCACAGATACGCAGTATTTT.

This chain joins TRBV20-1 and TRBJ1-5; D not resolved. V was cut by 3 bases and J by 2 bases, with 8 bases left in between. CDR1 is DFQATT and CDR2 is SNEGSKA in the germline V gene (reference sequence). This CDR3 spans 13 amino acids. CDR3 coding DNA: TGCAGTGCTAGCGCTTATCGCAATCAGCCCCAGCATTTT. Translation gives CSASAYRNQPQHF.

V and J are TRBV7-2 and TRBJ2-1; D is uncertain. CDR1 SGHTA and CDR2 FQGNSA come from the germline V gene. The CDR3 has 15 amino acids. Trimming shortened V by 0 bases and J by 2 bases, and 8 bases separated the two germline ends. The CDR3 loop is CASSLAMGTYNEQFF. CDR3 bases: TGTGCCAGCAGCTTAGCGATGGGGACCTACAATGAGCAGTTCTTC.

CDR3 nucleotides: TGTGCCAGCAGCCAAGTACATAATAATTCACCCCTCCACTTT. Translated: CASSQVHNNSPLHF. This sequence joins TRBV14 and TRBJ1-6; no reliable D call. V gave up 1 base and J gave up 5 bases, with 6 bases separating them. The CDR3 extends over 14 amino acids. Germline loops: CDR1 SGHDN, CDR2 FVKESK.

This clonotype was counted between two and nine times. This chain links TRBV7-9 with TRBJ1-1, with TRBD1 identical over 7 bases. V lost 3 bases to trimming and J lost 3 bases; unmatched junction nucleotides: 4. The CDR3 totals 14 residues. From germline, CDR1 is SEHNR and CDR2 FQNEAQ (reference sequence). The CDR3 reads CASSLTTGDTEAFF. The CDR3 nucleotides read TGTGCCAGCAGCTTGACCACAGGGGACACTGAAGCTTTCTTT.